This is a list of T cell receptor beta chains from one sample in a study of blood T cell repertoires in COVID-19. Repertoires were generated with immunoSEQ multiplex PCR, while TCRdb's copy carries only in-frame clones and drops some. The table includes almost 85,000 clones, 85% to 90% detected once. Sequencing was carried out using PBMCs or T cells enriched from blood (not recorded which). All receptors come from a woman in her forties or fifties with acute COVID-19. The CDR3 runs from the conserved cysteine through the conserved F or W. The D gene is left open where the match is weak. Only part of the rows carry a size: once, few, many, or a class if the clone is expanded.

V gene	J gene	clone size	D gene	CDR3 DNA	CDR3 protein
TRBV6-5	TRBJ2-7	NA	NA	TGTGCCAGCAGTTACTCGTCAGGGTATCGAGAGCAGTACTTC	CASSYSSGYREQYF
TRBV7-8	TRBJ1-3	NA	NA	TGTGCCAGCAGCTTTATGGGGGCCAGTCCATCCGGAGCTGGAAACACCATATATTTT	CASSFMGASPSGAGNTIYF
TRBV7-9	TRBJ1-4	NA	TRBD1	TGTGCCAGCAACCGGGACAGGAATGAAAAACTGTTTTTT	CASNRDRNEKLFF
TRBV9	TRBJ2-5	NA	TRBD2	TGTGCCAGCACCCGAGGGGGACTAGCGGAAGAGACCCAGTACTTC	CASTRGGLAEETQYF
TRBV18	TRBJ2-4	NA	TRBD1	TGTGCCAGCTCACTCCCAGGGGGCATAGCCAAAAACATTCAGTACTTC	CASSLPGGIAKNIQYF
TRBV9	TRBJ1-2	NA	NA	TGTGCCAGCAGCGTAGCTTCCGGCTATGGCTACACCTTC	CASSVASGYGYTF
TRBV29-1	TRBJ2-3	NA	TRBD2	TGCAGCGTTGCACGGACTAGCGGAATCACAGATACGCAGTATTTT	CSVARTSGITDTQYF
TRBV11-2	TRBJ2-3	NA	NA	TGTGCCAGCAGCGAGGGCCCCACAGATACGCAGTATTTT	CASSEGPTDTQYF
TRBV4-1	TRBJ2-3	once	TRBD2	TGCGCCAGCAGCCAAGATCCCGGGAGGGGTGATACGCAGTATTTT	CASSQDPGRGDTQYF
TRBV7-8	TRBJ2-3	once	TRBD2	TGTGCCAGCAGCTTAGTATCCCCTAGCGGGAGTGGAGAAATGACAGATACGCAGTATTTT	CASSLVSPSGSGEMTDTQYF
TRBV30	TRBJ2-7	NA	TRBD2	TGTGCCTGGAGTGGGACTAGCCCTGGGGAGCAGTACTTC	CAWSGTSPGEQYF
TRBV6-5	TRBJ2-1	NA	NA	TGTGCCAGCAGTTACTCAAAGAGCGGTGAGCAGTTCTTC	CASSYSKSGEQFF
TRBV5-1	TRBJ2-5	NA	TRBD1	TGCGCCAGCAGCAGGGACAGTCAGGAGACCCAGTACTTC	CASSRDSQETQYF
TRBV7-9	TRBJ2-2	once	TRBD2	TGTGCCAGCAGCTCGGGGCCTAGCGGGAACACCGGGGAGCTGTTTTTT	CASSSGPSGNTGELFF
TRBV10-3	TRBJ2-7	NA	TRBD1	TGTGCCATGGGACAGTCCTACGAGCAGTACTTC	CAMGQSYEQYF
TRBV4-1	TRBJ2-2	NA	NA	TGCGCCAGCAGCCCAGGGTCCACCTTTTTCGCGAACACCGGGGAGCTGTTTTTT	CASSPGSTFFANTGELFF
TRBV7-7	TRBJ2-2	NA	TRBD1	TGTGCTAGCAGCTTACTACAGGGGGCCGGCGGGGAGCTGTTTTTT	CASSLLQGAGGELFF
TRBV10-3	TRBJ1-1	NA	NA	TGTGCCATCAGTGATGACAGGTTTAGGCTAGACACTGAAGCTTTCTTT	CAISDDRFRLDTEAFF
TRBV29-1	TRBJ2-2	NA	TRBD1	TGCAGCGTGGGACAGGGGGGTAACACCGGGGAGCTGTTTTTT	CSVGQGGNTGELFF
TRBV19	TRBJ1-1	NA	NA	TGTGCCAGTAGTATAGCCGCGACAGGGAACACTGAAGCTTTCTTT	CASSIAATGNTEAFF
TRBV7-2	TRBJ2-2	NA	TRBD2	TGTGCCAGCAGCTTAGAGGGACTAGCGTTTTTCGGGGAGCTGTTTTTT	CASSLEGLAFFGELFF
TRBV10-2	TRBJ2-7	NA	TRBD1	TGCGCCAGCAGTGGGACAGGGATCCACGAGCAGTACTTC	CASSGTGIHEQYF